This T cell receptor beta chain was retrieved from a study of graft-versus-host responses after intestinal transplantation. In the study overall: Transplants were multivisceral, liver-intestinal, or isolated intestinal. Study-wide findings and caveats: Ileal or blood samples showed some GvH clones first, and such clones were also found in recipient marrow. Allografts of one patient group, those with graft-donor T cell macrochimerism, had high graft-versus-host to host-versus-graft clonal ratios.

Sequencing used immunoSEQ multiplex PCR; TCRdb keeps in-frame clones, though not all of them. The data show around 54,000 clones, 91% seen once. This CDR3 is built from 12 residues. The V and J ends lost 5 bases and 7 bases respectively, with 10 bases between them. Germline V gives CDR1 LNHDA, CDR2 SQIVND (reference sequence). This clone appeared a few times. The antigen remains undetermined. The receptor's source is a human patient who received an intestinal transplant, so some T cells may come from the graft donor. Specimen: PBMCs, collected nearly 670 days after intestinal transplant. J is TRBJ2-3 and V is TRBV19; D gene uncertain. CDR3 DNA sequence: TGTGCCAGTAGTCCGACTCCGTATACGCAGTATTTT. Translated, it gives CASSPTPYTQYF.